This paragraph reports one TCR beta chain. At the DNA level, this CDR3 is encoded by other sequences in the same sample as well. This specimen belongs to a study of T cell responses to AZD1222 COVID-19 vaccine. The germline V gene encodes CDR1 LNHDA and CDR2 SQIVND (reference sequence). V dropped 5 bases and J dropped 0 bases, with 5 bases sitting between them. This CDR3 spans 12 amino acids. Only in-frame clones appear in the TCRdb table, and some are missing; sequencing was by immunoSEQ multiplex PCR. Of 140,000 to 150,000 clones detected, 92% appear once; the ten largest clones hold around 3.8%. The clonotype comes from an adult in good health. The input for sequencing was peripheral blood, taken on day 0 of AZD1222 vaccination. J is TRBJ2-7 and V is TRBV19, with D uncertain. CDR3 DNA sequence: TGTGCCAGTAGTCGAACCTCCTACGAGCAGTACTTC. Amino acids: CASSRTSYEQYF.